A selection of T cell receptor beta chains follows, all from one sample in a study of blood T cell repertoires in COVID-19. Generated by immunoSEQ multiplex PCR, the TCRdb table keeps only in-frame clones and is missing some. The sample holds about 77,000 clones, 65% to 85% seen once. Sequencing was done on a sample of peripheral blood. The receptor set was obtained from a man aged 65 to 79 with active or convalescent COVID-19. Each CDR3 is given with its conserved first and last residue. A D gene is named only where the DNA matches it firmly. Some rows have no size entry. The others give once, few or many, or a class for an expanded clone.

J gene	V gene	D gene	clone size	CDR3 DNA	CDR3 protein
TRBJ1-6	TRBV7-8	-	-	TGTGCCAGCAGCCTCTCCCGACAGGATTCACCCCTCCACTTT	CASSLSRQDSPLHF
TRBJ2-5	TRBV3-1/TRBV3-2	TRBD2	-	TGTGCCAGCAGCCGGGGGGGTGGAGGAGAGACCCAGTACTTC	CASSRGGGGETQYF
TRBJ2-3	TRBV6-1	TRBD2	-	TGTGCCAGCAGTGAAGGGTTAGCGGGGGGCACAGATACGCAGTATTTT	CASSEGLAGGTDTQYF
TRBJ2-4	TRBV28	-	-	TGTGCCAGCAGTTTATGGGGAGGAAACCCCCTGCCCCTCGTAGCCAAAAACATTCAGTACTTC	CASSLWGGNPLPLVAKNIQYF
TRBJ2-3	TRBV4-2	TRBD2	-	TGTGCCAGCAGCCAAGAAGTCGAGCGGGGGGTTCCAGATACGCAGTATTTT	CASSQEVERGVPDTQYF
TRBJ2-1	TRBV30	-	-	TGTGCCTGGCGCGAGTCGGGTGAGCAGTTCTTC	CAWRESGEQFF
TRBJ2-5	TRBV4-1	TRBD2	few	TGCGCCAGCAGCCAACCAGACAAGCGGGGGGGGACCCAGTACTTC	CASSQPDKRGGTQYF
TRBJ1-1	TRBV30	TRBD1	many	TGTGCCTGGGGGACAGCCGATCAAGCTTTCTTT	CAWGTADQAFF
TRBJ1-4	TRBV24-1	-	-	TGTGCCACCAGTGATAACAGGGAGCGCGAAAAACTGTTTTTT	CATSDNREREKLFF
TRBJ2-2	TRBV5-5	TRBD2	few	TGTGCCAGCTCGACTAGCTATGGCGGGGAGCTGTTTTTT	CASSTSYGGELFF
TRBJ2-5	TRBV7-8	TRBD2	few	TGTGCCAGCAGCTTTTCTAGCGGGGGACTTTTAGAGACCCAGTACTTC	CASSFSSGGLLETQYF
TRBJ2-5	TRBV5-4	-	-	TGTGCCAGCAGCTTGGCCGGGAGTCAAGAGACCCAGTACTTC	CASSLAGSQETQYF